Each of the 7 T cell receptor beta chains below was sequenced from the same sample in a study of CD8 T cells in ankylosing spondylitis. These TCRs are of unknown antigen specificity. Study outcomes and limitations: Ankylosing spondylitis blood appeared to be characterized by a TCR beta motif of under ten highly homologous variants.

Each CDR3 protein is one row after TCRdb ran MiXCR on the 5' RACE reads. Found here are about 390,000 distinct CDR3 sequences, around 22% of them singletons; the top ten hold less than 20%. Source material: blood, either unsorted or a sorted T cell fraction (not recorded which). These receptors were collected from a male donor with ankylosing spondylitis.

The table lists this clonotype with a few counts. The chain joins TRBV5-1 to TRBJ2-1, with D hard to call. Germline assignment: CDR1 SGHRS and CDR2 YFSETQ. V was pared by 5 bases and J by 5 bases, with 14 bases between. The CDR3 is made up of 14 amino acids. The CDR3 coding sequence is TGCGCCAGCAGACCGGTGGGGTGGGACAATGAGCAGTTCTTC. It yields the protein CASRPVGWDNEQFF.

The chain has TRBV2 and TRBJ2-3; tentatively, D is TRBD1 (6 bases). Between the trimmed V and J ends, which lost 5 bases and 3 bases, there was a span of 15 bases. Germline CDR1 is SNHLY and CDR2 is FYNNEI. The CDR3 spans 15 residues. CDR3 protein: CASSLGTPGTDTQYF. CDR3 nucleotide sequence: TGTGCCAGCAGTCTCGGGACACCGGGGACAGATACGCAGTATTTT.

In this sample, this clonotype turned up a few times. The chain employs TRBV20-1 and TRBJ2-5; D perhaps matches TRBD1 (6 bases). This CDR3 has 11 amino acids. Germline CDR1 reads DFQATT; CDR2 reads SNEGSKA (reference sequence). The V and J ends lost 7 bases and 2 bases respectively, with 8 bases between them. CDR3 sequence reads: CSVDRQETQYF. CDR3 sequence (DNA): TGCAGTGTGGACAGACAAGAGACCCAGTACTTC.

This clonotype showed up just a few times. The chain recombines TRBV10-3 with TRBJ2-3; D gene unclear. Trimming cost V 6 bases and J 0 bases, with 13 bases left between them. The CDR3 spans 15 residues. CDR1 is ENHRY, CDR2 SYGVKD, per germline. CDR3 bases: TGTGCCATCAGCCCCTTATCCGATAGCACAGATACGCAGTATTTT. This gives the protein CAISPLSDSTDTQYF.

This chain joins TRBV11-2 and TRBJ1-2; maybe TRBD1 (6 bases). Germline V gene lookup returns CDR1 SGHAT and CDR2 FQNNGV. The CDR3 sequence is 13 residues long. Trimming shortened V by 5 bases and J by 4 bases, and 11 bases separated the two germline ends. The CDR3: CASSPRQAYGYTF. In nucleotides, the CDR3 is TGTGCCAGCAGCCCCCGACAGGCCTATGGCTACACCTTC.

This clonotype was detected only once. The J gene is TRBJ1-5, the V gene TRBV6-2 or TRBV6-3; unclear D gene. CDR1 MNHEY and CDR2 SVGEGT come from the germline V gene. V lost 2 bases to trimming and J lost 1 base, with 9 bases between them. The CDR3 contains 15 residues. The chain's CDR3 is CASSYPAASNQPQHF. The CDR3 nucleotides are TGTGCCAGCAGTTACCCCGCTGCGAGCAATCAGCCCCAGCATTTT.

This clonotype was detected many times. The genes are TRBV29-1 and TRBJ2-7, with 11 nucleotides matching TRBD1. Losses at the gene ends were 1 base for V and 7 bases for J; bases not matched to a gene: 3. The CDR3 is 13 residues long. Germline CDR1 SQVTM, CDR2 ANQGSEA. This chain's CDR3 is CSVEGTGGSEQYF. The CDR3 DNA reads TGCAGCGTTGAAGGGACAGGGGGCAGTGAGCAGTACTTC.